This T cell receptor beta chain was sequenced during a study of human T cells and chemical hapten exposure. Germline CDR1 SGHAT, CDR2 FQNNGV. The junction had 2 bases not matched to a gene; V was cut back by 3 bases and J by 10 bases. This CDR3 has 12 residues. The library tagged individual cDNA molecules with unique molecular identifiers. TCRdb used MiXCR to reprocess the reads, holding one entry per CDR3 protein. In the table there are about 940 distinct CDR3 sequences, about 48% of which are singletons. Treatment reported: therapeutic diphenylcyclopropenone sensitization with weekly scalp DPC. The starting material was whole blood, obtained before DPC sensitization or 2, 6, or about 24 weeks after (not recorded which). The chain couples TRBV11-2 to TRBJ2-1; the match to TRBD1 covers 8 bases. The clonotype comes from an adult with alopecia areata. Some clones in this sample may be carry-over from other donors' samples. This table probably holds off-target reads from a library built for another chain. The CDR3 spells CASSLGTGEQFF. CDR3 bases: TGTGCCAGCAGCTTGGGGACAGGAGAGCAGTTCTTC.